The 28 T cell receptor beta chains below come from one sample, sequenced in a study of T cell changes during pregnancy in multiple sclerosis. Using immunoSEQ multiplex PCR, the repertoire was profiled, and TCRdb retains in-frame clones only, with some absent. The sample has about 40,000 clones, roughly nine tenths seen once. Sequenced here: CD4+ T cells from peripheral blood mononuclear cells, sampled in the first trimester of pregnancy. These receptors all stem from a female donor with multiple sclerosis, enrolled in a pregnancy study.

The V and J genes are TRBV6-5 and TRBJ1-1, with D possibly TRBD1 on 6 matching bases. Deletions cut 0 bases from V and 10 bases from J, with 12 bases between. This CDR3 has 13 amino acids. CDR1 is MNHEY and CDR2 is SVGAGI in the germline V gene. The CDR3 spells CASSYSGMTGAFF. The DNA for the CDR3 is TGTGCCAGCAGTTACTCTGGGATGACAGGAGCTTTCTTT.

The chain employs TRBV7-2 and TRBJ1-2; 8 bases are shared with TRBD1. The germline CDR1 and CDR2 sequences are SGHTA and FQGNSA. V shed 2 bases, J shed 4 bases, and the junction held 3 bases outside the gene matches. This CDR3 contains 14 residues. This CDR3 reads CASSLNRGFYGYTF. CDR3 in DNA: TGTGCCAGCAGCTTAAACAGGGGGTTCTATGGCTACACCTTC.

The rearrangement joins TRBV10-3 to TRBJ2-2, with 10 bases matching TRBD1. Trimming took 6 bases from V and 5 from J; bases not matched to a gene: 3. There are 14 residues in the CDR3. In germline, CDR1 is ENHRY, CDR2 SYGVKD. This CDR3 is CAIRRDRGTGELFF. The CDR3 region has the DNA TGTGCCATCAGGCGGGACAGGGGAACCGGGGAGCTGTTTTTT.

The chain is built from TRBV5-4 and TRBJ2-3, with D maybe TRBD1 (5 bases). The length of the CDR3 is 14 residues. Germline CDR1 is SGHNT and CDR2 is YYREEE (reference sequence). The V end lost 5 bases, the J end lost 2 bases, and 12 bases lay between the germline ends. The CDR3: CASRTGFLTDTQYF. As DNA, the CDR3 is TGTGCCAGCAGAACAGGCTTTCTCACAGATACGCAGTATTTT. The full variable domain, completed using reference TRBV5-4 and TRBJ2-3, is ETGVTQSPTHLIKTRGQQVTLRCSSQSGHNTVSWYQQALGQGPQFIFQYYREEENGRGNFPPRFSGLQFPNYSSELNVNALELDDSALYLCASRTGFLTDTQYFGPGTRLTVL.

The rearrangement uses TRBV11-3 and TRBJ2-1, with 10 bases identical to TRBD2. With 2 bases clipped from V and 2 bases from J, the junction kept 6 bases outside the gene matches. CDR3 length equals 17 residues. Per germline, CDR1 SGHNT and CDR2 YENEEA. CDR3 in DNA: TGTGCCAGCAGCTTAAGTAGGACTAGCGGTGCCTACAATGAGCAGTTCTTC. It translates to CASSLSRTSGAYNEQFF. Based on the CDR3 plus reference TRBV11-3 and TRBJ2-1, the full variable domain is EAGVVQSPRYKIIEKKQPVAFWCNPISGHNTLYWYLQNLGQGPELLIRYENEEAVDDSQLPKDRFSAERLKGVDSTLKIQPAELGDSAVYLCASSLSRTSGAYNEQFFGPGTRLTVL.

V usage is TRBV7-4 and J usage is TRBJ2-3, with 7 bases identical to TRBD1. Trimming took 10 bases from V and 3 from J; bases not matched to a gene: 13. Per germline, CDR1 SGHVT and CDR2 SQSDAQ. The CDR3 totals 15 residues. CDR3 in DNA: TGTGCCAACGACGGGACAGAACGCGAGACAGATACGCAGTATTTT. Its translation is CANDGTERETDTQYF.

This sequence joins TRBV27 and TRBJ1-6, with 7 nucleotides matching TRBD1. CDR3 length: 15 amino acids. The V segment lost 8 bases and the J segment 9 bases; nucleotides outside the gene matches: 13. The germline CDR1 and CDR2 sequences are MNHEY and SMNVEV (reference sequence). The DNA for the CDR3 is TGTGCCAGCTTACTATCAACAGGGGTGAGTTCACCCCTCCACTTT. Protein: CASLLSTGVSSPLHF.

This clone showed up just once. The chain recombines TRBV7-9 with TRBJ1-4, with 7 positions matching TRBD1. The germline V gene encodes CDR1 SEHNR and CDR2 FQNEAQ (reference sequence). Trimming cost V 1 base and J 0 bases; bases outside gene matches: 2. The CDR3 contains 16 residues. CDR3 coding DNA: TGTGCCAGCAGCTTAGGAACAGGGGCAACTAATGAAAAACTGTTTTTT. Translated: CASSLGTGATNEKLFF.

The chain couples TRBV7-8 to TRBJ1-5, with D maybe TRBD1 (5 bases). There are 16 residues in the CDR3. The V and J ends lost 0 bases and 5 bases respectively, with 14 bases between them. Germline loops: CDR1 SGHVS, CDR2 FQNEAQ. This CDR3 is CASSLAGGWGDQPQHF. CDR3 nucleotides: TGTGCCAGCAGCTTAGCGGGGGGGTGGGGAGATCAGCCCCAGCATTTT.

The chain has TRBV5-1 and TRBJ2-1; 8 bases agree with TRBD1. Germline V gene data show CDR1 as SGHRS and CDR2 as YFSETQ. V gave up 4 bases and J gave up 1 base; unmatched junction bases: 4. The CDR3 has 15 amino acids. Here the CDR3 DNA reads TGCGCCAGCAGCACTGGACAGGGTTCCTACAATGAGCAGTTCTTC. Its translation: CASSTGQGSYNEQFF.

The genes are TRBV19 and TRBJ2-1; D is unclear. Germline-derived CDR1 and CDR2 are LNHDA and SQIVND (reference sequence). The CDR3 has 14 amino acids. V was pared by 5 bases and J by 0 bases, with 8 bases between. The CDR3 DNA is TGTGCCAGTAGTGGTTCTAGCTCCTACAATGAGCAGTTCTTC. Its translation: CASSGSSSYNEQFF.

This clone is a singleton in its sample. The chain carries TRBV9 and TRBJ1-1; 7 nucleotides agree with TRBD1. V was pared by 3 bases and J by 3 bases, with 8 bases of the junction left unmatched. Germline V gene data show CDR1 as SGDLS and CDR2 as YYNGEE. The CDR3 has 15 residues. The CDR3 is CASSGQGQGYTEAFF. As DNA, the CDR3 is TGTGCCAGCAGCGGACAGGGCCAGGGATACACTGAAGCTTTCTTT.

This rearrangement joins TRBV19 to TRBJ1-1; the D gene is possibly TRBD1 (5 bases). Germline V gene lookup returns CDR1 LNHDA and CDR2 SQIVND (reference sequence). Trimming pared 6 bases from V and 2 bases from J, leaving 28 bases between. The CDR3 has 19 residues. The CDR3 protein is CASSQPGGDSRNLNTEAFF. CDR3 sequence (DNA): TGTGCCAGTAGCCAACCGGGGGGGGATTCCCGAAACCTTAACACTGAAGCTTTCTTT. The full variable domain, its missing parts supplied by reference TRBV19 and TRBJ1-1, is DGGITQSPKYLFRKEGQNVTLSCEQNLNHDAMYWYRQDPGQGLRLIYYSQIVNDFQKGDIAEGYSVSREKKESFPLTVTSAQKNPTAFYLCASSQPGGDSRNLNTEAFFGQGTRLTVV.

The CDR3 region is CSVAENYGYTF. As DNA, the CDR3 is TGCAGCGTTGCGGAGAACTATGGCTACACCTTC. V usage is TRBV29-1 and J usage is TRBJ1-2; D is unresolved. V shed 4 bases and J shed 2 bases, with 5 bases lying between them. Germline CDR1 is SQVTM and CDR2 is ANQGSEA. The CDR3 consists of 11 residues.

This clone was recorded a few times. This sequence joins TRBV7-3 and TRBJ2-5; D remains unclear. CDR3 length: 15 residues. Germline V gives CDR1 SGHTA, CDR2 FQGTGA. Between the trimmed V and J ends, which lost 0 bases and 5 bases, there was a span of 13 bases. The CDR3 spells CASSLTGLALETQYF. The CDR3, as DNA: TGTGCCAGCAGCTTAACGGGCCTGGCCCTGGAGACCCAGTACTTC.

The chain recombines TRBV19 with TRBJ2-5; D gene uncertain. Trimming pared 1 base from V and 4 bases from J, leaving 13 bases between. The CDR3 runs 15 residues. Germline CDR1 LNHDA, CDR2 SQIVND (reference sequence). The CDR3 DNA reads TGTGCCAGTAGTATAGGCCTTAGTAGCCCAGAGACCCAGTACTTC. Translated: CASSIGLSSPETQYF. Looking up the rest from reference TRBV19 and TRBJ2-5 gives the full variable domain: DGGITQSPKYLFRKEGQNVTLSCEQNLNHDAMYWYRQDPGQGLRLIYYSQIVNDFQKGDIAEGYSVSREKKESFPLTVTSAQKNPTAFYLCASSIGLSSPETQYFGPGTRLLVL.

This sequence joins TRBV18 and TRBJ2-7; 15 bases line up with TRBD2. J was trimmed by 1 base and V by 6 bases; bases with no gene match: 10. Looked up from germline, CDR1 is KGHSH and CDR2 is LQKENI. The CDR3 consists of 18 residues. The CDR3 here is CASSAPGLAGGDSYEQYF. The CDR3 nucleotides are TGTGCCAGCTCGGCTCCGGGACTAGCGGGAGGCGATTCCTACGAGCAGTACTTC.

In regard to this clone: Germline is not matched at one junction end, which may reflect a read error. The chain recombines TRBV6-1 with TRBJ1-3; D not resolved. Germline lookup yields CDR1 MNHNS and CDR2 SASEGT. The CDR3 length is 15 residues. DNA for the CDR3: TGTGCCAGCAGTGAAGCTTTAACAGCCGCAAACCCCATATATTTT. It codes for CASSEALTAANPIYF.

A single count supports this clone. The CDR3 bases are TGTGCCAGTAGTATACACGCGGGACAGGGGACCTACGAGCAGTACTTC. This codes for CASSIHAGQGTYEQYF. This chain links TRBV19 with TRBJ2-7, with 10 bases aligning to TRBD1. J gave up 2 bases and V 2 bases, and 6 bases lay outside the gene matches. Germline V gene sequence: CDR1 LNHDA, CDR2 SQIVND (reference sequence). The length of the CDR3 is 16 residues.

J is TRBJ1-2 and V is TRBV7-3; possibly TRBD1 for D (5 bases). Trimming stripped 5 bases from V and 5 bases from J, with 9 bases between. CDR3 size: 12 residues. Germline values: CDR1 SGHTA, CDR2 FQGTGA. The CDR3, as DNA: TGTGCCAGCAGCCCGGGGGTATATGGCTACACCTTC. Its translation: CASSPGVYGYTF.

This chain uses TRBV5-1 with TRBJ2-1; 10 nucleotides agree with TRBD2. The CDR3 has 14 amino acids. CDR1 is SGHRS and CDR2 is YFSETQ in the germline V gene. Unmatched junction bases numbered 4, after V lost 0 bases and J lost 10 bases. CDR3 in amino acids: CASSLGLAGQEQFF. The DNA for the CDR3 is TGCGCCAGCAGCTTGGGACTAGCGGGTCAGGAGCAGTTCTTC. The full variable domain, in which reference TRBV5-1 and TRBJ2-1 provide the parts outside the CDR3, is KAGVTQTPRYLIKTRGQQVTLSCSPISGHRSVSWYQQTPGQGLQFLFEYFSETQRNKGNFPGRFSGRQFSNSRSEMNVSTLELGDSALYLCASSLGLAGQEQFFGPGTRLTVL.

This sequence joins TRBV16 and TRBJ1-1, with a tentative D call TRBD1 (5 bases). V gave up 1 base and J gave up 1 base, with 7 bases separating them. This CDR3 spans 14 amino acids. CDR1 KGHSY and CDR2 FQNENV come from the germline V gene. The CDR3 reads CASSQFGGNTEAFF. The CDR3 DNA reads TGTGCCAGCAGCCAATTCGGGGGGAACACTGAAGCTTTCTTT.

The chain has TRBV6-5 and TRBJ2-7; D ambiguous. The CDR3 sequence is 13 residues long. Trimming pared 6 bases from V and 0 bases from J, leaving 9 bases between. Per germline, CDR1 MNHEY and CDR2 SVGAGI. The CDR3 here is CASRRLNSYEQYF. The CDR3, as DNA: TGTGCCAGCAGAAGACTGAACTCCTACGAGCAGTACTTC.

J is TRBJ1-2 and V is TRBV18, with D unresolved. Per germline, CDR1 KGHSH and CDR2 LQKENI. With 3 bases removed from V and 0 bases from J, the gap between germline ends came to 11 bases. The CDR3 covers 15 residues. CDR3 sequence reads: CASSPQTYSNYGYTF. The CDR3 nucleotides read TGTGCCAGCTCACCCCAGACATATTCTAACTATGGCTACACCTTC.

A single count supports this clone. V is TRBV10-3 and J is TRBJ1-2; D unresolved. Trimming shortened V by 2 bases and J by 6 bases, and 10 bases separated the two germline ends. The CDR3 loop spans 13 amino acids. CDR1 and CDR2 (germline): ENHRY, SYGVKD. The CDR3 nucleotides are TGTGCCATCAGTGAGAGCCAACCCCATGGCTACACCTTC. Amino acids: CAISESQPHGYTF.

This sequence joins TRBV10-3 and TRBJ1-2; 8 positions agree with TRBD1. Germline V gene lookup returns CDR1 ENHRY and CDR2 SYGVKD. With 0 bases clipped from V and 6 bases from J, the junction kept 12 bases outside the gene matches. The CDR3 is made up of 17 amino acids. CDR3 nucleotide sequence: TGTGCCATCAGTGAGTCCCCGGGACAGGTTAGTCGGGATGGCTACACCTTC. It encodes CAISESPGQVSRDGYTF.

This chain uses TRBV10-1 with TRBJ2-7, with 8 bases lining up with TRBD2. The CDR3 totals 14 residues. Trimming cost V 2 bases and J 6 bases; bases outside gene matches: 6. Germline V gives CDR1 WNHNN, CDR2 SYGVQD (reference sequence). DNA for the CDR3: TGCGCCAGCAGTGAGGTAGCGGGATCTAGCGAGCAGTACTTC. It codes for CASSEVAGSSEQYF.

The chain combines TRBV21-1 with TRBJ2-1; the table assigns TRBD1, which was not confirmed against the DNA. TRBV21-1 counts as a pseudogene. This CDR3 is 17 amino acids long. The DNA of the CDR3 is TGTGCCAGCCCGAAGACACAAGGACAGGGCCGTTACAATGAGCAGTTCTTC. It specifies CASPKTQGQGRYNEQFF.